This passage covers 19 T cell receptor beta chains from one sample sequenced in a study of blood T cell repertoires in COVID-19. The protocol was immunoSEQ multiplex PCR, while the TCRdb copy is restricted to in-frame clones and leaves out a portion. The sample yields roughly 40,000 clones, roughly nine tenths seen once. Sequenced input: peripheral blood. The receptor set was obtained from a human donor in a cohort sampled during active COVID-19.

This clone was seen more than once but under ten times. V gene TRBV27 combines with J gene TRBJ2-7; 11 bases match TRBD1. The germline CDR1 and CDR2 sequences are MNHEY and SMNVEV (reference sequence). The CDR3 loop spans 14 amino acids. With V trimmed by 5 bases and J by 6 bases, 6 bases remained unmatched. Written as DNA, the CDR3 is TGTGCCAGCAGTCCGGGACAGGGGGAGGGCGAGCAGTACTTC. Translated, it gives CASSPGQGEGEQYF.

This chain links TRBV7-9 with TRBJ1-2, with D tentatively TRBD1 (5 bases). The CDR3 totals 14 residues. Deletions cut 0 bases from V and 8 bases from J, with 13 bases between. Germline CDR1 reads SEHNR; CDR2 reads FQNEAQ (reference sequence). DNA of the CDR3: TGTGCCAGCAGCTTAGCGCCCGGGGGATCGGGCTACACCTTC. Encoded protein: CASSLAPGGSGYTF.

The chain joins TRBV7-7 to TRBJ2-7, with TRBD1 matching 10 bases. CDR3 length: 16 amino acids. Germline CDR1 and CDR2: SSHAT and FNYEAQ (reference sequence). Unmatched junction bases numbered 11, after V lost 6 bases and J lost 3 bases. CDR3 bases: TGTGCCAGCAGACATAGAAACCGGGACAGGGGCTACGAGCAGTACTTC. Translating it yields CASRHRNRDRGYEQYF. The whole variable domain, remainder taken from reference TRBV7-7 and TRBJ2-7, is GAGVSQSPRYKVTKRGQDVTLRCDPISSHATLYWYQQALGQGPEFLTYFNYEAQPDKSGLPSDRFSAERPEGSISTLTIQRTEQRDSAMYRCASRHRNRDRGYEQYFGPGTRLTVT.

The sample holds a few counts of this clone. CDR3 loop: CASRPQALGNYGYTF. The CDR3 DNA sequence: TGTGCCAGCAGGCCACAGGCCCTGGGGAACTATGGCTACACCTTC. This sequence joins TRBV5-4 and TRBJ1-2, with D tentatively TRBD1 (5 bases). The CDR3 contains 15 residues. Deletions cut 5 bases from V and 2 bases from J, with 16 bases between. Germline values: CDR1 SGHNT, CDR2 YYREEE (reference sequence). The variable domain in full, with the rest retrieved from reference TRBV5-4 and TRBJ1-2, is ETGVTQSPTHLIKTRGQQVTLRCSSQSGHNTVSWYQQALGQGPQFIFQYYREEENGRGNFPPRFSGLQFPNYSSELNVNALELDDSALYLCASRPQALGNYGYTFGSGTRLTVV.

The chain links TRBV9 to TRBJ2-1; TRBD1 agrees at 7 bases. There are 16 residues in the CDR3. V lost 4 bases, J lost 7 bases, and 14 bases stayed unmatched. Germline V lookup: CDR1 SGDLS, CDR2 YYNGEE. CDR3 protein: CASSLMGEGAGNEQFF. Written as DNA, the CDR3 is TGTGCCAGCAGCCTCATGGGAGAGGGGGCAGGTAATGAGCAGTTCTTC.

The J gene is TRBJ2-7, the V gene TRBV18, with 8 bases identical to TRBD1. Per germline, CDR1 KGHSH and CDR2 LQKENI. Trimming at V came to 3 bases and at J to 1 base, leaving 8 bases not matched to a gene. CDR3 size: 16 residues. The CDR3 sequence: CASSPGITGGSYEQYF. The CDR3 coding sequence is TGTGCCAGCTCACCGGGTATCACAGGGGGGTCCTACGAGCAGTACTTC.

The genes are TRBV4-1 and TRBJ2-2; 7 bases fit TRBD2. The CDR3 runs to 15 residues. V lost 7 bases, J lost 8 bases, and 13 bases stayed unmatched. Germline assignment: CDR1 MGHRA and CDR2 YSYEKL. Here the CDR3 DNA reads TGCGCCAGCAAATCGTCTCTTTCGCGGGAGGGGGAGCTGTTTTTT. Residues: CASKSSLSREGELFF.

The V call is TRBV4-1, the J call TRBJ2-3; 8 bases map to TRBD2. V shed 1 base and J 2 bases; nucleotides not matched to a gene: 8. From germline, CDR1 is MGHRA and CDR2 YSYEKL. The CDR3 totals 17 residues. The CDR3 loop is CASSQVALAGSTDTQYF. The CDR3 nucleotides read TGCGCCAGCAGCCAAGTTGCTTTAGCGGGGTCCACAGATACGCAGTATTTT.

This clone has just one count. The chain employs TRBV2 and TRBJ2-7; D perhaps matches TRBD1 (6 bases). Per the germline V gene, CDR1 is SNHLY and CDR2 is FYNNEI. The CDR3 runs to 12 residues. V was pared by 7 bases and J by 9 bases, with 16 bases between. CDR3 residues: CASNQIQGGQYF. CDR3 nucleotide sequence: TGTGCCAGCAACCAGATCCAAGGGGGGCAGTACTTC. The full variable domain, rest sourced from reference TRBV2 and TRBJ2-7, is EPEVTQTPSHQVTQMGQEVILRCVPISNHLYFYWYRQILGQKVEFLVSFYNNEISEKSEIFDDQFSVERPDGSNFTLKIRSTKLEDSAMYFCASNQIQGGQYFGPGTRLTVT.

The chain couples TRBV29-1 to TRBJ1-1; possibly TRBD1 for D (5 bases). V was shortened by 4 bases and J by 7 bases, with 10 bases between the two germline ends. The CDR3 length is 11 residues. The germline CDR1 and CDR2 sequences are SQVTM and ANQGSEA. CDR3 region: CSVAWGIEAFF. The CDR3 nucleotides read TGCAGCGTTGCCTGGGGCATTGAAGCTTTCTTT.

The chain recombines TRBV2 with TRBJ1-1, with 8 bases that match TRBD1. CDR1 and CDR2 (germline): SNHLY, FYNNEI. V lost 3 bases, J lost 4 bases, and 4 bases stayed unmatched. CDR3 length: 14 residues. The CDR3 DNA reads TGTGCCAGCAGTGACAGGGGGCTAGGCACTGAAGCTTTCTTT. It codes for CASSDRGLGTEAFF.

J is TRBJ1-1 and V is TRBV6-5, with D unresolved. This CDR3 has 15 amino acids. CDR1 and CDR2 from the germline V gene are MNHEY and SVGAGI. V lost 8 bases to trimming and J lost 5 bases, with 21 bases between them. CDR3 nucleotide sequence: TGTGCCAGCTGTACTCAGGCGAAGACCCCGACTGAAGCTTTCTTT. Its protein is CASCTQAKTPTEAFF.

The chain recombines TRBV29-1 with TRBJ1-2; D is ambiguous. Looked up from germline, CDR1 is SQVTM and CDR2 is ANQGSEA. The V and J ends lost 6 bases and 6 bases respectively, with 14 bases between them. This CDR3 is 12 amino acids long. CDR3 in DNA: TGCAGCGTAATCCCAGGTCTAAATGGCTACACCTTC. It yields the protein CSVIPGLNGYTF. The whole variable domain, filled in from reference TRBV29-1 and TRBJ1-2, reads SAVISQKPSRDICQRGTSLTIQCQVDSQVTMMFWYRQQPGQSLTLIATANQGSEATYESGFVIDKFPISRPNLTFSTLTVSNMSPEDSSIYLCSVIPGLNGYTFGSGTRLTVV.

The chain has TRBV30 and TRBJ2-7; D uncertain. This CDR3 has 11 amino acids. V lost 8 bases and J lost 1, with 9 bases in between. The germline gives CDR1 GTSNPN, CDR2 SVGIG (reference sequence). In DNA, the CDR3 is TGTGCCGGGAAGAGTTCCTACGAGCAGTACTTC. It codes for CAGKSSYEQYF.

The chain couples TRBV28 to TRBJ2-1; no definite D call. The germline V and J ends were trimmed by 5 bases and 15 bases, with 20 bases remaining between them. This CDR3 has 13 amino acids. CDR1 and CDR2 from the germline V gene are MDHEN and SYDVKM. The CDR3 DNA reads TGTGCCAGCAGTCAAACGACGGTACAACCGGGGTTCTTC. It is translated as CASSQTTVQPGFF.

V is TRBV3-1 (or the pseudogene TRBV3-2) and J is TRBJ1-4, with D hard to call. CDR1 LGHDT and CDR2 YNNKEL come from the germline V gene (reference sequence). The CDR3 length is 12 residues. Trimming took 6 bases from V and 8 from J, leaving 10 bases between them. The CDR3 sequence is CASSSGGEKLFF. The CDR3 DNA is TGTGCCAGCAGTTCCGGAGGGGAAAAACTGTTTTTT.

The chain links TRBV7-2 to TRBJ2-5; D may be TRBD2 (6 bases). This CDR3 is built from 15 residues. The germline V gene has CDR1 SGHTA and CDR2 FQGNSA. Trimming left V 2 bases short and J 5 bases short, with 15 bases between. CDR3 nucleotide sequence: TGTGCCAGCAGCTTAATTGCGGGACTGACGGAGACCCAGTACTTC. Translation: CASSLIAGLTETQYF.

V is TRBV4-1 and J is TRBJ2-7; TRBD1 matches 7 bases. With V trimmed by 1 base and J by 5 bases, 11 bases remained unmatched. This CDR3 has 16 amino acids. Germline values: CDR1 MGHRA, CDR2 YSYEKL. The CDR3 sequence: CASSQGGDRALHEQYF. The CDR3 DNA reads TGCGCCAGCAGCCAAGGAGGAGACAGGGCTTTACACGAGCAGTACTTC.

The chain has TRBV7-9 and TRBJ1-3; D is perhaps TRBD1 (5 bases). Per the germline V gene, CDR1 is SEHNR and CDR2 is FQNEAQ (reference sequence). The CDR3 has 14 residues. Trimming pared 0 bases from V and 2 bases from J, leaving 5 bases between. In DNA, the CDR3 is TGTGCCAGCAGCTTAGCAGGGGCTGGAAACACCATATATTTT. Its translation is CASSLAGAGNTIYF. The full variable domain, in which reference TRBV7-9 and TRBJ1-3 provide the parts outside the CDR3, is DTGVSQNPRHKITKRGQNVTFRCDPISEHNRLYWYRQTLGQGPEFLTYFQNEAQLEKSRLLSDRFSAERPKGSFSTLEIQRTEQGDSAMYLCASSLAGAGNTIYFGEGSWLTVV.